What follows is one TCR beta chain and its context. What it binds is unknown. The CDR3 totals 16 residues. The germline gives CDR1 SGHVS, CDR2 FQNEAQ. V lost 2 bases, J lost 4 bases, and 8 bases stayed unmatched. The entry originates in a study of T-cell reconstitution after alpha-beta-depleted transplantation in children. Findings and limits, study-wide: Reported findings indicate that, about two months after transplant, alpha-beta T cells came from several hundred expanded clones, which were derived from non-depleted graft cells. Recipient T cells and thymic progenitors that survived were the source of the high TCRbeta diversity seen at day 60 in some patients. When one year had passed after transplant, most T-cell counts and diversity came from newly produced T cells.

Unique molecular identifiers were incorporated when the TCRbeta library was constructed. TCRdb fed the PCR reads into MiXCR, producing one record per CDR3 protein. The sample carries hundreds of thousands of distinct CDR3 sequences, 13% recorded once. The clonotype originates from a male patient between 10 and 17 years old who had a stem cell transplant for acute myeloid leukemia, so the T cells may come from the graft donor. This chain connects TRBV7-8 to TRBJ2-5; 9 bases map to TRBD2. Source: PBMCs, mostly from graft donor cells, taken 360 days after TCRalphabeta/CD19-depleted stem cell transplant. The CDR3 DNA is TGTGCCAGCAGCTTACCAGGGCCTAGCGGGACAGAGACCCAGTACTTC. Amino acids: CASSLPGPSGTETQYF. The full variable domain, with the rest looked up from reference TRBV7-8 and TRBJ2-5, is GAGVSQSPRYKVAKRGQDVALRCDPISGHVSLFWYQQALGQGPEFLTYFQNEAQLDKSGLPSDRFFAERPEGSVSTLKIQRTQQEDSAVYLCASSLPGPSGTETQYFGPGTRLLVL.